The rows below give T cell receptor beta chains drawn from one sample of a study of shared clonotypes between healthy human individuals. Repertoires were generated with immunoSEQ multiplex PCR, while TCRdb's copy carries only in-frame clones and drops some. This sample has some 2.1 million clones; approximately 92% occur once, and the top ten carry more than 1.5%. The sample taken for sequencing was naive CD8+ T cells from PBMCs. The receptors come from a man between 18 and 35 years old in good health. Some clones in this sample may be carry-over from other donors' samples. Both conserved end residues are trimmed from each CDR3.

v_call,cdr3_aa
TRBV6-5,ASRPRGNPYYEQY
TRBV7-2,ASSLVGREIWTKNIQY
TRBV5-5,ASSTSGVPYTEAF
TRBV29-1,SVEGGRGYGYT
TRBV2,AGTDQYNEQF
TRBV4-1,ASSHWGTGELF
TRBV11-2,ASSLGAGRALDEQF
TRBV19,ASSFARGPTDTQY
TRBV6-6,ASSYSGEDSLTEAF
TRBV11-2,ASRSPRDRDHEQY
TRBV5-5,ASSLAGQLNTEAF
TRBV19,ASSARTALAGEKLF
TRBV7-9,ASTPGVSGGAVGYT
TRBV14,ASSPTGGSSYEQY
TRBV27,ASSPLDLGGRYEQY
TRBV11-2,ASSLVSETYEQY
TRBV18,ASSPPSAETTANTGELF
TRBV6-5,ASSYRHGRYEQY
TRBV9,ASSGGEPSRSYNEQF
TRBV6-5,ASSYSQGPFYGYT
TRBV11-1,ASSFVYNEQF
TRBV5-1,ASSLVVSRMNTEAF
TRBV4-1,ASSQGTGYGYT
TRBV4-1,ASSHPVAGPSTEAF
TRBV5-1,ASSLGHGYEQY
TRBV11-2,ASSLVGGSYEQY
TRBV2,ASSEGQGANYGYT
TRBV27,ASRAGNEETQY
TRBV2,ASSEGHPLDEQF
TRBV7-8,ASSLAGLVVSAGELF
TRBV13,ASSLLLGQWDNEQF
TRBV7-9,ASSPPVRGRAQYEQF
TRBV11-2,ASSLSTGAGELF
TRBV9,ASSGGGGETQY
TRBV2,ASSEGLAGGPNTGELF
TRBV28,ASSLSSENSYEQY
TRBV14,ASSQGRTGRPLGYT